This entry describes one T cell receptor (beta chain). In the study's own analysis: Amplification with reference gene primers provided the estimates of nucleated cell counts. Method: immunoSEQ multiplex PCR; TCRdb's copy keeps in-frame clones and lacks some. The V and J calls and clone size are taken from that table; D and trimming were inferred from the DNA. The sample has roughly 150,000 clones; 90% are singletons. These data are taken from a study of blood T cell repertoires in COVID-19. In the study overall: Sites in the United States, Italy and Spain provided acute and convalescent COVID-19 samples. PBMCs, B-cell-depleted T cells, or T cells provided the cDNA or gDNA that made up the material.

J was trimmed by 2 bases and V by 7 bases; bases with no gene match: 7. This CDR3 spans 18 amino acids. Germline loops: CDR1 ENHRY, CDR2 SYGVKD. This chain joins TRBV10-3 and TRBJ2-2; 16 bases line up with TRBD2. The sample consisted of peripheral blood. The sequence came from a man aged 60 to 69 with active or convalescent COVID-19. CDR3 bases: TGTGCCATCACCCCGGGACTAGCGGGGGGGACCAACACCGGGGAGCTGTTTTTT. It translates to CAITPGLAGGTNTGELFF.